This record looks at one T cell receptor beta chain sequence and its context. The data originate from a study of blood T cell repertoires in COVID-19. Clones were sequenced by immunoSEQ multiplex PCR, and TCRdb holds only the in-frame ones, with some missing. The sample records fewer than 250,000 clones, around 85% being singletons. The ends were cut back, 4 bases at V and 1 base at J, with 16 bases in the middle. The CDR3 is made up of 17 amino acids. The chain has TRBV23-1 and TRBJ2-2; weak D call: TRBD2 (6 bases). TRBV23-1 has ORF status, its function being uncertain. Material for sequencing was peripheral blood. The sequence was obtained from a man aged 25-45 years with acute or convalescent COVID-19. The CDR3 region is CASSLIRETENTGELFF. The CDR3 nucleotides read TGCGCCAGCAGTCTGATCCGGGAGACAGAGAACACCGGGGAGCTGTTTTTT.